This paragraph reports one T cell receptor beta chain. The CDR3 contains 14 residues. Trimming cost V 3 bases and J 0 bases, with 8 bases left between them. The germline V gene encodes CDR1 MDHEN and CDR2 SYDVKM. This sample is drawn from a study of blood T cell repertoires in COVID-19. Study overall: There were acute and convalescent COVID-19 samples, and they came from the United States, Italy and Spain. T cells, B-cell-depleted T cells, or PBMCs provided the cDNA or gDNA that served as material.

The Seattle patients, enrolled during active infection, were followed longitudinally. In the authors' workflow: Amplification of reference gene primers was used by the study to estimate nucleated cell counts. Method: immunoSEQ multiplex PCR; TCRdb's copy keeps in-frame clones and lacks some. V and J calls and clone size come straight from that table; D and trimming were deduced from the DNA. In the table there are hundreds of thousands of clones, over 70% of which are singletons. V and J are TRBV28 and TRBJ1-2; D possibly corresponds to TRBD1 (5 bases). This TCR was sampled from a woman aged 50 to 60 with COVID-19, enrolled during active disease. Sequencing was performed on peripheral blood. CDR3 bases: TGTGCCAGCAGTTTTTCCAGGGCTAACTATGGCTACACCTTC. Encoded protein: CASSFSRANYGYTF.